This record covers a single T cell receptor beta chain. The antigen is not known. In the same sample, other DNA sequences code for this CDR3. The method was immunoSEQ multiplex PCR; TCRdb's version includes in-frame clones alone and lacks a portion of them. The table lists about 63,000 clones, around 67% of them singletons. The data are from a study of T cells in tumors after PD-1 blockade. Whole-study context: Each patient got pembrolizumab 200 mg every 3 weeks or cemiplimab 350 mg every 2 weeks. The study, taken as a whole, reports: Blood contained roughly 43% of the tumor's TCR clonotypes.

Per germline, CDR1 LGHDT and CDR2 YNNKEL (reference sequence). V was shortened by 4 bases and J by 3 bases, with 18 bases between the two germline ends. The CDR3 is 16 amino acids. Genomic DNA template from tumor biopsies or peripheral blood, 616 ng to 6,004 ng input. The source of this sequence is a human donor with basal cell carcinoma. Sample: PBMCs, taken after anti-PD-1 treatment. This chain uses TRBV3-1 (or the pseudogene TRBV3-2) with TRBJ1-1; tentative D call: TRBD1 (6 bases). The CDR3 coding sequence is TGTGCCAGCAGCCGTAGAGAGGGGGTGGGCGACACTGAAGCTTTCTTT. Translation gives CASSRREGVGDTEAFF.